Below, 21 T cell receptor beta chains from the same sample are listed, as sequenced in a study of identical twins. TCRdb itself ran the 5' RACE reads through MiXCR, one entry per CDR3 protein. The table shows about 470,000 distinct CDR3 sequences, with 20% to 30% occurring only once. In addition, the sample was reused for a study of T cells expressing NK-cell markers.

The sequencing sample was made of CD4+ T cells sorted from blood. These receptors all stem from a woman aged 18-35 years in good health.

This clonotype has more than one count but fewer than ten. The genes are TRBV27 and TRBJ2-7; D uncertain. V shed 0 bases and J shed 0 bases, with 6 bases lying between them. In germline, CDR1 is MNHEY, CDR2 SMNVEV (reference sequence). This CDR3 contains 14 residues. The CDR3 coding sequence is TGTGCCAGCAGTTTATCTTTCACCTCCTACGAGCAGTACTTC. Encoded protein: CASSLSFTSYEQYF.

The chain couples TRBV30 to TRBJ2-7; TRBD1 is a possible D gene (5 bases). The CDR3 runs 12 residues. Germline assignment: CDR1 GTSNPN and CDR2 SVGIG (reference sequence). V lost 2 bases and J lost 6, with 11 bases in between. The CDR3 here is CAWSKGVGEQYF. CDR3 nucleotides: TGTGCCTGGAGTAAAGGGGTCGGCGAGCAGTACTTC.

The chain carries TRBV7-8 and TRBJ2-3, with 7 nucleotides matching TRBD2. The germline V gene encodes CDR1 SGHVS and CDR2 FQNEAQ. The ends lost 5 bases at V and 3 bases at J; junction bases unmatched: 8. There are 15 residues in the CDR3. CDR3 bases: TGTGCCAGCAGCCATTGGAGCGGGGCAACAGATACGCAGTATTTT. Protein sequence: CASSHWSGATDTQYF.

A few counts support this clonotype. The chain employs TRBV4-3 and TRBJ1-1; D unclear. Trimming stripped 1 base from V and 7 bases from J, with 10 bases between. Germline CDR1 reads LGHNA; CDR2 reads YSLEER. This CDR3 is built from 13 residues. In DNA form, the CDR3 reads TGCGCCAGCAGCCAAGGTGGACCCCGTGAAGCTTTCTTT. This encodes CASSQGGPREAFF.

The chain carries TRBV5-1 and TRBJ2-3; D is possibly TRBD1 or TRBD2 (5 bases each). The CDR3 is 14 residues long. Germline V CDR1 and CDR2: SGHRS, YFSETQ. V lost 4 bases and J lost 5, with 14 bases in between. The CDR3 nucleotides are TGCGCCAGCAGCCTCGGGACCATCCTAGATACGCAGTATTTT. Protein sequence: CASSLGTILDTQYF.

This clonotype was detected only a few times. V usage is TRBV9 and J usage is TRBJ2-3; 12 bases agree with TRBD2. This CDR3 spans 16 amino acids. CDR1 is SGDLS and CDR2 is YYNGEE in the germline V gene. V was pared by 3 bases and J by 5 bases, with 7 bases of the junction left unmatched. The CDR3 region has the DNA TGTGCCAGCAGCGCCAGGACTAGCGGGGTAGGAGATACGCAGTATTTT. Its protein product is CASSARTSGVGDTQYF.

This chain connects TRBV7-2 to TRBJ1-5; D may be TRBD1 (6 bases). There are 16 residues in the CDR3. V dropped 5 bases and J dropped 0 bases, with 14 bases sitting between them. CDR1 is SGHTA, CDR2 FQGNSA, per germline. CDR3: CASSLDSRYSNQPQHF. CDR3 in DNA: TGTGCCAGCAGCCTGGACAGCCGATATAGCAATCAGCCCCAGCATTTT.

The gene calls are TRBV30 and TRBJ2-2; D is ambiguous. The CDR3 length is 14 residues. The ends were cut back, 1 base at V and 3 bases at J, with 9 bases in the middle. CDR1 is GTSNPN and CDR2 is SVGIG in the germline V gene (reference sequence). CDR3 sequence (DNA): TGTGCCTGGAGTGAAGGTTATCACACCGGGGAGCTGTTTTTT. Translation gives CAWSEGYHTGELFF.

The chain couples TRBV5-1 to TRBJ2-4; TRBD2 might be the D (6 bases). This CDR3 contains 13 residues. V lost 1 base and J 10 bases, leaving 12 bases between the germline ends. Germline-derived CDR1 and CDR2 are SGHRS and YFSETQ. The CDR3 reads CASSLSGERIQYF. The CDR3 region has the DNA TGCGCCAGCAGCTTGTCGGGGGAACGGATTCAGTACTTC.

The chain couples TRBV20-1 to TRBJ2-7; the D gene is possibly TRBD2 (5 bases). Trimming took off 4 bases at V and 7 bases at J, with 23 bases between the two ends. The germline V gene has CDR1 DFQATT and CDR2 SNEGSKA (reference sequence). This CDR3 has 15 amino acids. CDR3 sequence reads: CSATHRDRVSGEQYF. DNA of the CDR3: TGCAGTGCTACCCACAGAGATAGGGTGTCGGGAGAGCAGTACTTC.

This clonotype has ten or more counts. The V gene is TRBV4-3, the J gene TRBJ2-7, with a possible D match to TRBD2 (6 bases). The CDR3 extends over 14 amino acids. Trimming removed 1 base from V and 5 bases from J, with 12 bases in between. The germline CDR1 and CDR2 sequences are LGHNA and YSLEER. In DNA, the CDR3 is TGCGCCAGCAGCCAAGGAAATCCGGGGGACGAGCAGTACTTC. This sequence encodes CASSQGNPGDEQYF.

The chain recombines TRBV5-4 with TRBJ2-7, with D unresolved. CDR1 and CDR2 from the germline V gene are SGHNT and YYREEE (reference sequence). The V end lost 4 bases, the J end lost 6 bases, and 8 bases lay between the germline ends. The CDR3 has 11 residues. This chain's CDR3 is CASSNRGEQYF. In DNA form, the CDR3 reads TGTGCCAGCAGCAATCGTGGCGAGCAGTACTTC. Full variable domain (outside the CDR3, taken from reference TRBV5-4 and TRBJ2-7): ETGVTQSPTHLIKTRGQQVTLRCSSQSGHNTVSWYQQALGQGPQFIFQYYREEENGRGNFPPRFSGLQFPNYSSELNVNALELDDSALYLCASSNRGEQYFGPGTRLTVT.

This clonotype was recorded at least ten times. The V call is TRBV12-3 or TRBV12-4, the J call TRBJ1-1, with a possible D match to TRBD1 (6 bases). The CDR3 is 13 amino acids. V lost 3 bases and J lost 4, with 9 bases in between. This chain's CDR3 is CASSFGTITEAFF. The CDR3 DNA follows: TGTGCCAGCAGTTTTGGGACAATCACTGAAGCTTTCTTT.

The rearrangement links TRBV29-1 to TRBJ1-2; D is possibly TRBD1 (6 bases). The length of the CDR3 is 11 residues. CDR1 and CDR2 (germline): SQVTM, ANQGSEA. V was shortened by 7 bases and J by 8 bases, with 14 bases between the two germline ends. CDR3 in amino acids: CSAGQLGGYTF. DNA for the CDR3: TGCAGCGCCGGACAGCTGGGGGGCTACACCTTC.

This clonotype appeared once. The CDR3 region is CASSFTFTDTQYF. CDR3 DNA: TGTGCCAGCAGCTTTACATTCACAGATACGCAGTATTTT. This chain connects TRBV7-2 to TRBJ2-3; D gene ambiguous. Trimming removed 3 bases from V and 2 bases from J, with 6 bases in between. The germline V gene encodes CDR1 SGHTA and CDR2 FQGNSA. The CDR3 sequence is 13 residues long.

This clonotype has more than one count but fewer than ten. This chain connects TRBV5-1 to TRBJ2-7; no firm D call. The germline V and J ends were trimmed by 4 bases and 7 bases, with 15 bases remaining between them. The CDR3 consists of 13 residues. Germline-derived CDR1 and CDR2 are SGHRS and YFSETQ. The CDR3 DNA follows: TGCGCCAGCAGCCCCGCCGGACGGACGGAGCAGTACTTC. Translating gives CASSPAGRTEQYF.

The rearrangement links TRBV3-1 to TRBJ1-1; D call uncertain. Germline V gene data show CDR1 as LGHDT and CDR2 as YNNKEL (reference sequence). This CDR3 has 14 amino acids. The V and J ends lost 3 bases and 2 bases respectively, with 10 bases between them. DNA of the CDR3: TGTGCCAGCAGCCATATCCGATTAAACACTGAAGCTTTCTTT. Translated: CASSHIRLNTEAFF.

Only one count was recorded for this clonotype. This sequence joins TRBV7-3 and TRBJ2-2; D gene ambiguous. The V gene's germline CDR1 is SGHTA and CDR2 FQGTGA. CDR3 length equals 14 residues. Between the trimmed V and J ends, which lost 2 bases and 6 bases, there was a span of 10 bases. CDR3 DNA: TGTGCCAGCAGCTTATCGTCAAATCCCGGGGAGCTGTTTTTT. The encoded protein is CASSLSSNPGELFF.

The chain is built from TRBV10-3 and TRBJ2-1, with D tentatively TRBD1 (6 bases). V dropped 10 bases and J dropped 5 bases, with 18 bases sitting between them. This CDR3 region has 14 residues. Germline-derived CDR1 and CDR2 are ENHRY and SYGVKD. In DNA form, the CDR3 reads TGTGCCAAGTCGGCTACAGGGAAAGACAATGAGCAGTTCTTC. This encodes CAKSATGKDNEQFF.

This clonotype was picked up many times. V usage is TRBV11-2 and J usage is TRBJ2-6; D uncertain. From germline, CDR1 is SGHAT and CDR2 FQNNGV. This CDR3 has 15 amino acids. V gave up 6 bases and J gave up 0 bases, with 9 bases separating them. This chain's CDR3 is CASRDRFSGANVLTF. The CDR3 DNA follows: TGTGCCAGCAGGGATAGGTTCTCTGGGGCCAACGTCCTGACTTTC.

This chain links TRBV5-8 with TRBJ1-2; tentatively, D is TRBD1 (5 bases). V was trimmed by 3 bases and J by 9 bases, leaving 21 bases between them. Germline V gene sequence: CDR1 SGHTS, CDR2 YDEGEE. The CDR3 spans 15 residues. The CDR3 loop reads CASSSPGTLRLSYTF. DNA of the CDR3: TGTGCCAGCAGCTCACCCGGGACCCTTCGTCTTAGCTACACCTTC.